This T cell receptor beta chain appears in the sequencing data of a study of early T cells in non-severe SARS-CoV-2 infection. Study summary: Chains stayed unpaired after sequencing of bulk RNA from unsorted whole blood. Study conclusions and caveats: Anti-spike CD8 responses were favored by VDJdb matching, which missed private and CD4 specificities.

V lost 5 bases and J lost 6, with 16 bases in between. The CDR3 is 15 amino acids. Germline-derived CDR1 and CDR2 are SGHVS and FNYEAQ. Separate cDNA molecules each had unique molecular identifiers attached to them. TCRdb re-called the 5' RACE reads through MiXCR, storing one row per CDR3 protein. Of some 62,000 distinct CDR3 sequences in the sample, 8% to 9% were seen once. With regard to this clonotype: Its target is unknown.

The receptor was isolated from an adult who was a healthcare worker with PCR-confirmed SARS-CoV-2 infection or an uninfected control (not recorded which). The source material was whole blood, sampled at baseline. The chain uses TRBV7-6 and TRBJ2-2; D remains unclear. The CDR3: CASSPRGSGAGELFF. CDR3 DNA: TGTGCCAGCAGCCCCCGAGGATCCGGAGCCGGGGAGCTGTTTTTT. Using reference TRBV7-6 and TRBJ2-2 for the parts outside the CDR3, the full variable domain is GAGVSQSPRYKVTKRGQDVALRCDPISGHVSLYWYRQALGQGPEFLTYFNYEAQQDKSGLPNDRFSAERPEGSISTLTIQRTEQRDSAMYRCASSPRGSGAGELFFGEGSRLTVL.